These T cell receptor beta chains were read from a single sample in a study of T cells in localized non-small cell lung cancer. Measured with immunoSEQ multiplex PCR; TCRdb has only the in-frame clones, and not every one. The sample has 30,000 to 40,000 clones, over 70% seen once; the top ten hold approximately 15%. This specimen was peripheral blood, taken before any cancer treatment. Receptor source: a male donor older than 55 with stage III squamous cell lung carcinoma. Both conserved end residues are part of each CDR3. A D gene is named only where the DNA matches it firmly. Clone sizes are given selectively: once, few, many, or a class where the clone is expanded.

cdr3_length,d_call,clone_size,v_call,j_call,cdr3_aa,cdr3_nt
14,NA,NA,TRBV10-3,TRBJ2-6,CAIGGDSGANVLTF,TGTGCCATCGGCGGTGACTCTGGGGCCAACGTCCTGACTTTC
13,NA,NA,TRBV6-5,TRBJ1-1,CASISGVGTEAFF,TGTGCCAGCATTTCAGGGGTCGGCACTGAAGCTTTCTTT
11,NA,NA,TRBV5-3,TRBJ1-4,CARSLGEKLFF,TGTGCCAGAAGCTTGGGTGAAAAACTGTTTTTT
16,NA,NA,TRBV7-9,TRBJ2-2,CASSLPGQANTGELFF,TGTGCCAGCAGTTTACCGGGACAAGCGAACACCGGGGAGCTGTTTTTT
16,TRBD1,NA,TRBV28,TRBJ1-3,CASSGAGTGSGNTIYF,TGTGCCAGCAGTGGGGCCGGGACAGGCTCTGGAAACACCATATATTTT
15,TRBD2,NA,TRBV5-1,TRBJ2-1,CASTGLAGVDNEQFF,TGCGCCAGCACGGGCCTAGCGGGAGTAGACAATGAGCAGTTCTTC
14,NA,NA,TRBV6-1,TRBJ1-6,CASSDRTRNSPLHF,TGTGCCAGCAGTGACAGGACGCGGAATTCACCCCTCCACTTT
12,NA,NA,TRBV10-2,TRBJ1-1,CASSEMNTEAFF,TGCGCCAGCAGTGAAATGAACACTGAAGCTTTCTTT
12,NA,NA,TRBV2,TRBJ2-3,CASRRSTDTQYF,TGTGCCAGCAGGAGGTCGACAGATACGCAGTATTTT
14,NA,NA,TRBV14,TRBJ1-2,CASSRYGGGYGYTF,TGTGCCAGCAGCCGCTATGGAGGGGGGTATGGCTACACCTTC
13,NA,NA,TRBV6-5,TRBJ1-2,CASSPVDNYGYTF,TGTGCCAGCAGCCCTGTTGACAACTATGGCTACACCTTC
13,NA,NA,TRBV7-2,TRBJ2-3,CASSLDGTKNQYF,TGTGCCAGCAGCTTAGATGGGACAAAGAACCAGTATTTT
13,NA,NA,TRBV7-3,TRBJ2-2,CASSLGRGGELFF,TGTGCCAGCAGCTTAGGGAGAGGCGGGGAGCTGTTTTTT
13,NA,NA,TRBV7-2,TRBJ2-7,CASSLAGWDEQYF,TGTGCCAGCAGCTTAGCGGGGTGGGACGAGCAGTACTTC
15,TRBD1,NA,TRBV5-1,TRBJ2-3,CASSFRQGRTDTQYF,TGCGCCAGCAGCTTCAGACAGGGACGAACAGATACGCAGTATTTT
16,TRBD1,NA,TRBV6-6,TRBJ1-1,CASSYSPGQVNTEAFF,TGTGCCAGCAGTTACTCGCCGGGACAGGTGAACACTGAAGCTTTCTTT
17,TRBD2,NA,TRBV13,TRBJ2-1,CASSLRASGRSGDEQFF,TGTGCCAGCAGCTTAAGGGCTAGCGGGAGAAGCGGGGATGAGCAGTTCTTC
13,TRBD1,NA,TRBV6-6,TRBJ2-3,CASRGTGTDTQYF,TGTGCCAGCAGAGGGACAGGCACAGATACGCAGTATTTT
14,TRBD2,NA,TRBV27,TRBJ2-7,CASTWTSGSYEQYF,TGTGCCAGTACTTGGACTAGCGGGAGCTACGAGCAGTACTTC
15,NA,NA,TRBV19,TRBJ2-7,CASSIGFGGRYEQYF,TGTGCCAGTAGTATCGGGTTTGGGGGACGGTACGAGCAGTACTTC
15,NA,NA,TRBV7-3,TRBJ2-1,CASSRVQGGYNEQFF,TGTGCCAGCAGCCGCGTTCAGGGTGGTTACAATGAGCAGTTCTTC
14,TRBD1,NA,TRBV7-9,TRBJ2-5,CASSLGQGAETQYF,TGTGCCAGCAGCTTGGGGCAGGGGGCGGAGACCCAGTACTTC
17,NA,NA,TRBV19,TRBJ2-1,CASSIGEGVSPLNEQFF,TGTGCCAGTAGTATAGGAGAAGGGGTGTCTCCGCTAAATGAGCAGTTCTTC
16,NA,NA,TRBV7-6,TRBJ1-6,CASSLEPPGGSSPLHF,TGTGCCAGCAGCTTAGAGCCCCCGGGGGGGAGCTCACCCCTCCACTTT
15,TRBD2,NA,TRBV11-2,TRBJ2-7,CASSFSGTLSHEQYF,TGTGCCAGCAGCTTTAGCGGGACTTTGTCTCACGAGCAGTACTTC
11,NA,NA,TRBV20-1,TRBJ2-5,CSAREQETQYF,TGCAGTGCTAGGGAGCAAGAGACCCAGTACTTC
13,NA,NA,TRBV6-1,TRBJ1-2,CASSEGGNYGYTF,TGTGCCAGCAGTGAAGGCGGGAACTATGGCTACACCTTC
13,NA,once,TRBV30,TRBJ2-7,CAWSVRGSYEQYF,TGTGCCTGGAGTGTACGGGGGTCGTACGAGCAGTACTTC
15,TRBD1,NA,TRBV7-9,TRBJ1-2,CASSLDRDSSYGYTF,TGTGCCAGCAGCTTAGATAGGGACAGCTCCTATGGCTACACCTTC
16,TRBD2,NA,TRBV5-1,TRBJ2-3,CASSWGLAGSTDTQYF,TGCGCCAGCAGCTGGGGTCTAGCGGGTAGCACAGATACGCAGTATTTT
18,TRBD2,NA,TRBV7-9,TRBJ2-3,CASSPPGGEGLGTDTQYF,TGTGCCAGCAGCCCTCCCGGGGGGGAGGGACTAGGCACAGATACGCAGTATTTT
16,NA,once,TRBV5-1,TRBJ2-6,CASSSGPSSGANVLTF,TGCGCCAGCAGCTCCGGGCCCAGCTCTGGGGCCAACGTCCTGACTTTC
17,NA,once,TRBV9,TRBJ1-3,CASSVGGTRISGNTIYF,TGTGCCAGCAGCGTAGGGGGGACCCGAATCTCTGGAAACACCATATATTTT
13,NA,NA,TRBV6-5,TRBJ1-5,CASGTDGYQPQHF,TGTGCCAGCGGGACGGACGGGTATCAGCCCCAGCATTTT
16,TRBD1,NA,TRBV6-6,TRBJ2-7,CTSSYSLGQGIYEQYF,TGTACCAGCAGTTACTCTTTGGGACAGGGAATCTACGAGCAGTACTTC
15,TRBD1,NA,TRBV10-1,TRBJ2-5,CASSAGQGPRETQYF,TGCGCCAGCAGTGCGGGACAGGGCCCCCGAGAGACCCAGTACTTC
15,TRBD1,NA,TRBV5-1,TRBJ1-1,CASSAGTAPKTEAFF,TGCGCCAGCAGCGCGGGGACAGCGCCTAAAACTGAAGCTTTCTTT
16,TRBD2,NA,TRBV9,TRBJ2-3,CASSPQTSGGQDTQYF,TGTGCCAGCAGCCCCCAGACTAGCGGGGGGCAAGATACGCAGTATTTT
14,TRBD1,NA,TRBV5-1,TRBJ1-2,CASSLTRGVDGYTF,TGCGCCAGCAGCTTGACCAGGGGGGTTGATGGCTACACCTTC
14,NA,NA,TRBV19,TRBJ1-1,CASSMGQRNTEAFF,TGTGCCAGTAGTATGGGACAAAGGAACACTGAAGCTTTCTTT
14,NA,NA,TRBV5-1,TRBJ1-5,CASSLEGGNQPQHF,TGCGCCAGCAGCTTGGAGGGCGGGAATCAGCCCCAGCATTTT
14,TRBD1,few,TRBV5-1,TRBJ2-1,CASSPTGGGFEQFF,TGCGCCAGCAGCCCGACAGGGGGCGGTTTCGAGCAGTTCTTC